This T cell receptor (beta chain) comes out of a study of blood T cell repertoires in COVID-19. The data were produced by immunoSEQ multiplex PCR, yet TCRdb's version contains in-frame clones alone and is incomplete. The profile shows 250,000 or so clones, roughly four fifths of them singletons. Exposed enrollees had met someone with a PCR-confirmed or clinician-diagnosed COVID-19 case at some point within the 2 weeks before study entry. This sequence was found in a woman between 35 and 50 years old who had been exposed to COVID-19. The sequenced sample consisted of PBMCs or T cells enriched from blood (not recorded which).

CDR3 in DNA: TGTGCCATCAGCAGGGACATTTCTGGAAACACCATATATTTT. Its translation: CAISRDISGNTIYF. The gene calls are TRBV10-3 and TRBJ1-3; D might be TRBD1 (6 bases). Germline CDR1 reads ENHRY; CDR2 reads SYGVKD. The CDR3 contains 14 residues. With 6 bases removed from V and 1 base from J, the gap between germline ends came to 10 bases.